This T cell receptor beta chain was recorded in a study of T cell repertoires in cytomegalovirus infection. Turning to the study itself: Matching HLA type, along with CMV infection, was indicated by public TCR beta signatures.

A word on this clonotype: Its antigen is not known.

Study-level points and caveats: CMV-specific TCR beta clonotypes restricted by HLA-C dominated the ex vivo response. Carriers of CMV and the relevant HLA type were discriminated by public TCR beta frequency.

CDR3 length: 15 amino acids. Looked up from germline, CDR1 is DFQATT and CDR2 is SNEGSKA (reference sequence). The V and J ends lost 0 bases and 6 bases respectively, with 15 bases between them. MiXCR, applied by TCRdb to the reads, yields one record per CDR3 protein. The sample has about 8,000 distinct CDR3 sequences, around 50% seen once. The rearrangement uses TRBV20-1 and TRBJ2-1; no reliable D call. The source is a human donor in good health (CMV status not recorded). Some clones in this sample may be carry-over from other donors' samples. Sequenced sample: PBMCs, sequenced either directly or after in vitro stimulation (not recorded which). CDR3 amino acids: CSARDGQLRSNEQFF. CDR3 in DNA: TGCAGTGCTAGAGATGGCCAGTTACGGTCCAATGAGCAGTTCTTC.